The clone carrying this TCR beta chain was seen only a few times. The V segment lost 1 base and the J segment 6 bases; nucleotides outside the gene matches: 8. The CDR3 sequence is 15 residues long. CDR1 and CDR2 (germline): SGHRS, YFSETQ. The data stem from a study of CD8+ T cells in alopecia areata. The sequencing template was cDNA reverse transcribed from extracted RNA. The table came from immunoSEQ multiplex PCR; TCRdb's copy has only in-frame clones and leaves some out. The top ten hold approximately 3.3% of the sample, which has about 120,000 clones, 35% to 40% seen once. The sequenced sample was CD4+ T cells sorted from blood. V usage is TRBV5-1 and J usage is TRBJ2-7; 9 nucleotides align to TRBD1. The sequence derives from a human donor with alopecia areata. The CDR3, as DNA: TGCGCCAGCAGCTTGCCCTCAGGACAGGGGAGCGAGCAGTACTTC. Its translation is CASSLPSGQGSEQYF.